What follows is one T cell receptor beta chain and its context. The antigen remains unidentified. Assay: immunoSEQ multiplex PCR; the TCRdb copy retains only in-frame clones and omits some. The sample yields about 130,000 clones, roughly 92% seen once. This record belongs to a study of T cell responses to AZD1222 COVID-19 vaccine. Whole-study results and caveats: Close to half of spike-specific TCRs reportedly recognize unmutated variant regions. A mostly white British donor set with more females was recruited, and clonal diversity was possibly underestimated. Across spike, vaccine-associated CD4 TCRs were found, dominant at 160-218 and 743-854. Spike-specific TCR breadth and depth grew following two AZD1222 doses.

The CDR3 runs to 13 residues. The V end lost 4 bases, the J end lost 3 bases, and 10 bases lay between the germline ends. Germline assignment: CDR1 SGHRS and CDR2 YFSETQ. The TCR sequence derives from an adult who received the AZD1222 COVID-19 vaccine. Specimen: peripheral blood, collected 28 days after the second AZD1222 dose. This sequence joins TRBV5-1 and TRBJ1-2; no clear D gene. CDR3 loop: CASSGPPDYGYTF. CDR3 bases: TGCGCCAGCAGCGGGCCGCCTGACTATGGCTACACCTTC.